The subject of this entry is one T cell receptor (beta chain). Its antigen is still unknown. The source of the sample is a study of identical twins. Study-wide findings and caveats: Invariant MAIT and iNKT cells are populations that could partly confound zero-insertion analyses.

A universal primer site was created by template switching, with the cDNA bearing unique molecular identifiers. TCRdb reprocessed the 5' RACE reads with MiXCR, giving one entry per CDR3 protein. This sample has 1.5 million or so distinct CDR3 sequences, with around 33% found just once. The V and J ends lost 2 bases and 4 bases respectively, with 11 bases between them. The CDR3 covers 14 residues. Germline V gene data show CDR1 as MNHEY and CDR2 as SMNVEV (reference sequence). The specimen sequenced was cord blood. This TCR derives from a newborn girl in good health. This rearrangement joins TRBV27 to TRBJ1-1; no clear D gene. CDR3 amino acids: CASSLRAWGTEAFF. The CDR3 bases are TGTGCCAGCAGTTTAAGGGCATGGGGCACTGAAGCTTTCTTT.